These 21 T cell receptor beta chains came from one sample sequenced in a study of T cell responses to AZD1222 COVID-19 vaccine. Assay used: immunoSEQ multiplex PCR; TCRdb lists only in-frame clones, some missing. The data show around 150,000 clones, more than 85% seen once. The sample here was peripheral blood, taken 28 days after the second AZD1222 dose. The receptors were sampled from an adult who received the AZD1222 COVID-19 vaccine.

The chain has TRBV5-1 and TRBJ2-7; D is possibly TRBD1 or TRBD2 (5 bases each). Germline V gene data show CDR1 as SGHRS and CDR2 as YFSETQ. V was cut by 4 bases and J by 2 bases, with 13 bases left in between. The CDR3 has 14 amino acids. CDR3 sequence reads: CASSPGTYTYEQYF. The DNA for the CDR3 is TGCGCCAGCAGCCCGGGGACGTACACCTACGAGCAGTACTTC.

V is TRBV7-6 and J is TRBJ2-7; maybe TRBD2 (6 bases). Germline lookup yields CDR1 SGHVS and CDR2 FNYEAQ. Trimming stripped 3 bases from V and 6 bases from J, with 12 bases between. CDR3 length equals 13 residues. For the CDR3, the DNA is TGTGCCAGCAGCTTTCAGAACGGGGGCGAGCAGTACTTC. This translates into CASSFQNGGEQYF.

V and J are TRBV10-3 and TRBJ2-2; 9 nucleotides line up with TRBD1. CDR1 and CDR2 from the germline V gene are ENHRY and SYGVKD. The CDR3 is 14 amino acids. V was pared by 8 bases and J by 0 bases, with 1 base of the junction left unmatched. The CDR3 DNA reads TGTGCCATCCGACAGGGGGCGAACACCGGGGAGCTGTTTTTT. It is translated as CAIRQGANTGELFF.

The chain links TRBV18 to TRBJ1-1, with TRBD1 matching 10 bases. The CDR3 sequence is 16 residues long. Looked up from germline, CDR1 is KGHSH and CDR2 is LQKENI. V was clipped by 3 bases and J by 0 bases; unmatched bases: 4. CDR3 region: CASSPRQGAMNTEAFF. Written as DNA, the CDR3 is TGTGCCAGCTCACCGCGACAGGGGGCTATGAACACTGAAGCTTTCTTT. The full variable domain, its missing parts supplied by reference TRBV18 and TRBJ1-1, is NAGVMQNPRHLVRRRGQEARLRCSPMKGHSHVYWYRQLPEEGLKFMVYLQKENIIDESGMPKERFSAEFPKEGPSILRIQQVVRGDSAAYFCASSPRQGAMNTEAFFGQGTRLTVV.

V is TRBV27 and J is TRBJ2-7, with TRBD1 matching 7 bases. Trimming at V came to 0 bases and at J to 3 bases, leaving 2 bases not matched to a gene. The CDR3 has 14 amino acids. From germline, CDR1 is MNHEY and CDR2 SMNVEV (reference sequence). This CDR3 reads CASSLSWDSYEQYF. CDR3 DNA sequence: TGTGCCAGCAGTTTATCGTGGGACAGCTACGAGCAGTACTTC.

J is TRBJ2-7 and V is TRBV7-6; D remains ambiguous. Germline V lookup: CDR1 SGHVS, CDR2 FNYEAQ. CDR3 length equals 17 residues. V was trimmed by 1 base and J by 0 bases, leaving 16 bases between them. The CDR3 DNA sequence: TGTGCCAGCAGCTTAGTCCAGGCGGCCAAACACTCCTACGAGCAGTACTTC. The encoded protein is CASSLVQAAKHSYEQYF.

This sequence joins TRBV27 and TRBJ2-4; a weak D match, TRBD2 (5 bases). The germline V gene encodes CDR1 MNHEY and CDR2 SMNVEV (reference sequence). The V end was cut by 8 bases, the J end by 3 bases, with 14 bases between. The CDR3 totals 14 residues. The CDR3, as DNA: TGTGCCAGCCGCTCCCCCGGGAACAAAAACATTCAGTACTTC. It codes for CASRSPGNKNIQYF.

This clone was recorded only once. The chain combines TRBV5-5 with TRBJ2-7; 7 bases align to TRBD2. J was trimmed by 2 bases and V by 4 bases; bases with no gene match: 9. This CDR3 is built from 15 residues. The germline CDR1 and CDR2 sequences are SGHKS and YYEKEE (reference sequence). The CDR3 loop reads CASSPNWGTTYEQYF. Written as DNA, the CDR3 is TGTGCCAGCAGCCCCAACTGGGGGACTACCTACGAGCAGTACTTC. Filled out from reference TRBV5-5 and TRBJ2-7, the complete variable domain reads DAGVTQSPTHLIKTRGQQVTLRCSPISGHKSVSWYQQVLGQGPQFIFQYYEKEERGRGNFPDRFSARQFPNYSSELNVNALLLGDSALYLCASSPNWGTTYEQYFGPGTRLTVT.

The V gene is TRBV19, the J gene TRBJ1-2; D remains unclear. Germline V gene sequence: CDR1 LNHDA, CDR2 SQIVND (reference sequence). The V gene lost 3 bases and the J gene lost 5 bases, with 10 bases spanning the gap. The CDR3 contains 13 residues. In DNA, the CDR3 is TGTGCCAGTAGTATCCAGGCGGTTTATGGCTACACCTTC. It codes for CASSIQAVYGYTF.

V is TRBV6-2 or TRBV6-3 and J is TRBJ2-7, with unresolved D. The ends were cut back, 2 bases at V and 0 bases at J, with 17 bases in the middle. This CDR3 region has 17 residues. Germline CDR1 and CDR2: MNHEY and SVGEGT. Here the CDR3 reads CASSYATGPWNSYEQYF. In nucleotides, the CDR3 is TGTGCCAGCAGTTACGCGACCGGGCCGTGGAACTCCTACGAGCAGTACTTC.

This clone was detected once. The CDR3 DNA sequence: TGCGCCAGCAGCTTAACCACAGGGGGCTATGAGCAGTTCTTC. Translated, it gives CASSLTTGGYEQFF. The chain employs TRBV5-1 and TRBJ2-1; 9 nucleotides align to TRBD1. This CDR3 region has 14 residues. Trimming at V came to 2 bases and at J to 8 bases, leaving 5 bases not matched to a gene. From germline, CDR1 is SGHRS and CDR2 YFSETQ.

V and J are TRBV28 and TRBJ1-2, with 7 positions matching TRBD1. V gave up 9 bases and J gave up 4 bases; unmatched junction bases: 14. The CDR3 length is 15 residues. Germline lookup yields CDR1 MDHEN and CDR2 SYDVKM. CDR3: CASQPRSGTVYGYTF. Written as DNA, the CDR3 is TGTGCCAGTCAACCCAGATCCGGGACAGTCTATGGCTACACCTTC.

V is TRBV10-3 and J is TRBJ1-3; TRBD1 agrees at 7 bases. V was clipped by 10 bases and J by 4 bases; unmatched bases: 4. The CDR3 has 12 residues. Germline CDR1 and CDR2: ENHRY and SYGVKD. CDR3 nucleotides: TGTGCCACCGGGACAGCCGGAAACACCATATATTTT. It translates to CATGTAGNTIYF.

The V and J genes are TRBV30 and TRBJ1-1; a weak D match, TRBD1 (5 bases). With 7 bases removed from V and 1 base from J, the gap between germline ends came to 13 bases. The germline gives CDR1 GTSNPN, CDR2 SVGIG (reference sequence). The CDR3 spans 13 residues. CDR3 DNA sequence: TGTGCCTCCAAGGACAAGCGGAACACTGAAGCTTTCTTT. Translated, it gives CASKDKRNTEAFF.

This chain connects TRBV11-3 to TRBJ1-1, with D possibly being TRBD1 (5 bases). The CDR3 is made up of 18 amino acids. The V end lost 4 bases, the J end lost 1 base, and 22 bases lay between the germline ends. The germline V gene has CDR1 SGHNT and CDR2 YENEEA. CDR3 DNA sequence: TGTGCCAGCAGCTCGCCCCTTTTCAAGGGAGGGACGAACACTGAAGCTTTCTTT. It translates to CASSSPLFKGGTNTEAFF.

This chain links TRBV24-1 with TRBJ2-3; tentatively, D is TRBD2 (5 bases). Deletions cut 7 bases from V and 2 bases from J, with 9 bases between. CDR1 KGHDR and CDR2 SFDVKD come from the germline V gene. The CDR3 is 13 residues long. For the CDR3, the DNA is TGTGCCACCAGCGGACGGGACACAGATACGCAGTATTTT. This gives the protein CATSGRDTDTQYF.

The CDR3 loop is CATGEFTGSYGYTF. CDR3 sequence (DNA): TGTGCCACCGGGGAATTTACAGGCTCCTATGGCTACACCTTC. The chain joins TRBV7-6 to TRBJ1-2; a possible D gene is TRBD1 (5 bases). Deletions cut 10 bases from V and 4 bases from J, with 19 bases between. Looked up from germline, CDR1 is SGHVS and CDR2 is FNYEAQ. This CDR3 has 14 residues.

The chain carries TRBV5-1 and TRBJ1-4; 8 positions agree with TRBD1. Germline values: CDR1 SGHRS, CDR2 YFSETQ. The CDR3 length is 16 residues. V dropped 4 bases and J dropped 0; count of bases not matched to a gene: 5. CDR3 in amino acids: CASSRGQGATNEKLFF. The CDR3 coding sequence is TGCGCCAGCAGCCGCGGACAGGGAGCAACTAATGAAAAACTGTTTTTT.

The chain has TRBV7-9 and TRBJ2-3; D unresolved. This CDR3 has 16 residues. Germline V gene lookup returns CDR1 SEHNR and CDR2 FQNEAQ (reference sequence). Trimming removed 5 bases at V and 0 bases at J, with 15 bases between. CDR3 nucleotides: TGTGCCAGCAGCCCCCGGACCCTACCTAGCACAGATACGCAGTATTTT. Protein: CASSPRTLPSTDTQYF.

V usage is TRBV2 and J usage is TRBJ2-2; 8 bases are a match to TRBD2. The CDR3 is 16 amino acids. The ends lost 6 bases at V and 7 bases at J; junction bases unmatched: 13. CDR1 and CDR2 from the germline V gene are SNHLY and FYNNEI. In DNA form, the CDR3 reads TGTGCCAGCAGAAGTTCCGGGACTAGAACGGTCGGGGAGCTGTTTTTT. Amino acid sequence: CASRSSGTRTVGELFF.

The sample holds one count of this clone. The chain couples TRBV5-6 to TRBJ2-3, with D possibly being TRBD2 (5 bases). The CDR3 is made up of 15 amino acids. Germline values: CDR1 SGHDT, CDR2 YYEEEE. The V gene lost 0 bases and the J gene lost 3 bases, with 11 bases spanning the gap. The CDR3 sequence: CASSLVAGGTDTQYF. Written as DNA, the CDR3 is TGTGCCAGCAGCTTGGTGGCGGGTGGGACAGATACGCAGTATTTT.